The 24 T cell receptor beta chains below were found in one sample sequenced in a study of circulating and synovial CD4+ cells in juvenile arthritis. Only in-frame clones appear in the TCRdb table, and some are missing; sequencing was by immunoSEQ multiplex PCR. The data hold 34,000 or so clones, with about 94% observed a single time. Sequencing was performed on CD4+ T cells from blood. These receptors all stem from a human donor with juvenile idiopathic arthritis.

The CDR3 is CASSLSGQGENIQYF. In DNA, the CDR3 is TGTGCCAGCAGCTTATCTGGACAGGGGGAAAACATTCAGTACTTC. The gene calls are TRBV7-3 and TRBJ2-4, with 10 positions matching TRBD1. The V gene's germline CDR1 is SGHTA and CDR2 FQGTGA. The CDR3 totals 15 residues. Losses at the gene ends were 2 bases for V and 5 bases for J; bases not matched to a gene: 3.

The genes are TRBV18 and TRBJ2-2, with TRBD2 matching over 7 bases. Germline trimming cut 2 bases from V and 3 bases from J; bases unmatched to any gene: 6. The CDR3 spans 16 residues. Germline CDR1 and CDR2: KGHSH and LQKENI. DNA of the CDR3: TGTGCCAGCTCACCATCCAGCGGGGCGCACACCGGGGAGCTGTTTTTT. It specifies CASSPSSGAHTGELFF.

This chain connects TRBV18 to TRBJ1-5, with TRBD1 identical over 7 bases. Germline V lookup: CDR1 KGHSH, CDR2 LQKENI. The CDR3 is 18 amino acids. V was pared by 3 bases and J by 2 bases, with 13 bases of the junction left unmatched. This CDR3 reads CASSPPGGQILGNQPQHF. The DNA of the CDR3 is TGTGCCAGCTCACCTCCTGGGGGACAGATACTCGGCAATCAGCCCCAGCATTTT.

The V gene is TRBV9, the J gene TRBJ2-7, with 10 bases fitting TRBD1. The CDR3 length is 16 residues. The J segment lost 5 bases and the V segment lost 0 bases, leaving 8 bases of the junction unmatched. Per the germline V gene, CDR1 is SGDLS and CDR2 is YYNGEE. The CDR3 is CASSVDPWDRGHEQYF. Written as DNA, the CDR3 is TGTGCCAGCAGCGTAGACCCCTGGGACAGGGGCCACGAGCAGTACTTC.

This chain uses TRBV5-1 with TRBJ2-5, with 7 nucleotides matching TRBD1. CDR3 length: 14 residues. CDR1 is SGHRS, CDR2 YFSETQ, per germline. The junction had 6 bases not matched to a gene; V was cut back by 0 bases and J by 7 bases. The CDR3 protein is CASSLGGGEGTQYF. CDR3 nucleotides: TGCGCCAGCAGCTTGGGAGGGGGCGAGGGGACCCAGTACTTC.

The J gene is TRBJ2-7, the V gene TRBV7-2, with TRBD2 identical over 9 bases. Germline CDR1 SGHTA, CDR2 FQGNSA. This CDR3 has 15 residues. V shed 3 bases, J shed 2 bases, and the junction held 5 bases outside the gene matches. Written as DNA, the CDR3 is TGTGCCAGCAGCTTGGGTAGCGGGGGACCCTACGAGCAGTACTTC. This sequence encodes CASSLGSGGPYEQYF.

This clone was seen once. The J gene is TRBJ2-3, the V gene TRBV5-1, with 13 bases lining up with TRBD2. Trimming at V came to 0 bases and at J to 2 bases, leaving 6 bases not matched to a gene. CDR1 and CDR2 (germline): SGHRS, YFSETQ. The CDR3 is 18 amino acids. The CDR3 reads CASSLGLAGGGLTDTQYF. The CDR3 DNA is TGCGCCAGCAGCTTGGGACTAGCGGGGGGCGGACTCACAGATACGCAGTATTTT.

DNA for the CDR3: TGTGCCATCAGTGGTCCTGGGGGGACAGGACACAATGAGCAGTTCTTC. Its protein product is CAISGPGGTGHNEQFF. This chain connects TRBV10-3 to TRBJ2-1; 8 nucleotides align to TRBD1. The J segment lost 5 bases and the V segment lost 4 bases, leaving 10 bases of the junction unmatched. The CDR3 is 16 residues long. In germline, CDR1 is ENHRY, CDR2 SYGVKD.

This sequence joins TRBV6-1 and TRBJ1-1, with 7 nucleotides matching TRBD1. The V gene end was trimmed by 1 base and the J gene end by 8 bases; junction bases not matched to a gene: 4. Germline values: CDR1 MNHNS, CDR2 SASEGT. The CDR3 totals 13 residues. The CDR3 coding sequence is TGTGCCAGCAGTGAAGAGGGGGCTTTCGAAGCTTTCTTT. It yields the protein CASSEEGAFEAFF.

This rearrangement joins TRBV2 to TRBJ1-5, with TRBD1 identical over 9 bases. The CDR3 runs to 18 residues. Germline assignment: CDR1 SNHLY and CDR2 FYNNEI. V shed 4 bases and J 4 bases; nucleotides not matched to a gene: 14. Written as DNA, the CDR3 is TGTGCCAGCAGTGCGCCCCGCTCGGGACAGGGACAAAATCAGCCCCAGCATTTT. Translated, it gives CASSAPRSGQGQNQPQHF. The full variable domain, in which reference TRBV2 and TRBJ1-5 provide the parts outside the CDR3, is EPEVTQTPSHQVTQMGQEVILRCVPISNHLYFYWYRQILGQKVEFLVSFYNNEISEKSEIFDDQFSVERPDGSNFTLKIRSTKLEDSAMYFCASSAPRSGQGQNQPQHFGDGTRLSIL.

The DNA of the CDR3 is TGTGCCAGCGCTCGAGGGGGTAGCAATCAGCCCCAGCATTTT. Translating gives CASARGGSNQPQHF. This sequence joins TRBV6-4 and TRBJ1-5, with D possibly TRBD1 on 6 matching bases. The V gene's germline CDR1 is MRHNA and CDR2 SNTAGT. V was shortened by 8 bases and J by 0 bases, with 11 bases between the two germline ends. CDR3 length equals 14 residues.

The rearrangement joins TRBV4-2 to TRBJ1-2; TRBD1 matches 7 bases. The CDR3 contains 16 residues. From germline, CDR1 is LGHNA and CDR2 YNFKEQ. Trimming took 1 base from V and 5 from J; bases not matched to a gene: 10. CDR3 bases: TGTGCCAGCAGCCAAGGGTACGAGGGGGCGGGTTATGGCTACACCTTC. Protein product: CASSQGYEGAGYGYTF.

This chain uses TRBV15 with TRBJ1-4; D is unresolved. This CDR3 is built from 13 residues. V shed 1 base and J shed 16 bases, with 16 bases lying between them. Per germline, CDR1 LNHNV and CDR2 YYDKDF (reference sequence). Here the CDR3 reads CATSRGAGLGRFF. The CDR3, as DNA: TGTGCCACCAGCAGAGGGGCGGGCCTTGGGAGGTTTTTT.

The gene calls are TRBV27 and TRBJ2-3; weak D call: TRBD2 (6 bases). V dropped 7 bases and J dropped 4 bases, with 12 bases sitting between them. CDR1 and CDR2 from the germline V gene are MNHEY and SMNVEV (reference sequence). This CDR3 is 13 amino acids long. The CDR3 is CASTGWGADTQYF. CDR3 bases: TGTGCCAGCACGGGCTGGGGGGCAGATACGCAGTATTTT.

The chain combines TRBV7-2 with TRBJ1-4; 8 bases are a match to TRBD1. The V and J ends lost 5 bases and 6 bases, in that order; junction bases with no gene match: 5. Germline values: CDR1 SGHTA, CDR2 FQGNSA. The CDR3 spans 14 residues. The CDR3 nucleotides read TGTGCCAGCAGCACGACAGGGGTGGATGAAAAACTGTTTTTT. Its translation is CASSTTGVDEKLFF.

Regarding this clone: The sample holds other DNA sequences that translate to the same CDR3. The chain combines TRBV5-6 with TRBJ1-6, with 7 bases lining up with TRBD1. V trimming: 2 bases; J trimming: 8 bases; junction bases outside the gene matches: 7. Germline CDR1 and CDR2: SGHDT and YYEEEE. This CDR3 is 15 amino acids long. The CDR3 DNA follows: TGTGCCAGCAGCTTCTCCGGGACAGTATATTCACCCCTCCACTTT. It specifies CASSFSGTVYSPLHF.

This clone has just one count. The rearrangement links TRBV7-8 to TRBJ2-3, with 7 nucleotides matching TRBD2. In germline, CDR1 is SGHVS, CDR2 FQNEAQ. J lost 3 bases, V lost 1 base, and 4 bases had no gene match. CDR3 length equals 15 residues. The CDR3 spells CASSLVGGGTDTQYF. The CDR3 DNA reads TGTGCCAGCAGCTTAGTGGGGGGGGGTACAGATACGCAGTATTTT.

V is TRBV29-1 and J is TRBJ1-5; perhaps TRBD1 as D (5 bases). The V gene's germline CDR1 is SQVTM and CDR2 ANQGSEA. The ends were cut back, 4 bases at V and 1 base at J, with 14 bases in the middle. The CDR3 has 15 amino acids. CDR3 DNA: TGCAGCGTTGTTTGGCAGGGTGGGAGCAATCAGCCCCAGCATTTT. Translation: CSVVWQGGSNQPQHF. Supplemented by reference TRBV29-1 and TRBJ1-5, the full variable domain reads SAVISQKPSRDICQRGTSLTIQCQVDSQVTMMFWYRQQPGQSLTLIATANQGSEATYESGFVIDKFPISRPNLTFSTLTVSNMSPEDSSIYLCSVVWQGGSNQPQHFGDGTRLSIL.

The CDR3 DNA reads as TGTGCCAGCAGCCGGGGGGCTACCTCCTACAATGAGCAGTTCTTC. Protein sequence: CASSRGATSYNEQFF. This chain links TRBV7-2 with TRBJ2-1; D perhaps matches TRBD2 (7 bases). The ends were cut back, 5 bases at V and 0 bases at J, with 11 bases in the middle. From germline, CDR1 is SGHTA and CDR2 FQGNSA. This CDR3 has 15 amino acids.

The rearrangement joins TRBV9 to TRBJ2-1; 7 bases are a match to TRBD2. From germline, CDR1 is SGDLS and CDR2 YYNGEE. V was pared by 0 bases and J by 3 bases, with 6 bases of the junction left unmatched. The CDR3 sequence is 16 residues long. CDR3 residues: CASSVDAGEHYNEQFF. The CDR3 coding sequence is TGTGCCAGCAGCGTAGATGCGGGGGAACACTACAATGAGCAGTTCTTC.

The chain uses TRBV2 and TRBJ2-5; TRBD2 matches 8 bases. The V segment lost 3 bases and the J segment 5 bases; nucleotides outside the gene matches: 8. The CDR3 consists of 15 residues. Germline values: CDR1 SNHLY, CDR2 FYNNEI. CDR3 region: CASSDRGGRWETQYF. CDR3 DNA: TGTGCCAGCAGTGACCGGGGGGGCAGGTGGGAGACCCAGTACTTC.

This chain uses TRBV7-7 with TRBJ2-3, with 10 bases aligning to TRBD2. V lost 5 bases and J lost 5; bases outside the gene matches: 7. CDR1 and CDR2 from the germline V gene are SSHAT and FNYEAQ (reference sequence). The CDR3 is 15 residues long. CDR3 DNA sequence: TGTGCCAGCAGCGATAGCGGGGGGCCGGGAGATACGCAGTATTTT. This encodes CASSDSGGPGDTQYF.

The chain has TRBV15 and TRBJ2-7; D possibly corresponds to TRBD2 (5 bases). The germline V gene encodes CDR1 LNHNV and CDR2 YYDKDF (reference sequence). This CDR3 has 15 amino acids. V was cut by 0 bases and J by 0 bases, with 9 bases left in between. The CDR3 here is CATSRDKLVSYEQYF. As DNA, the CDR3 is TGTGCCACCAGCAGAGATAAACTAGTCTCCTACGAGCAGTACTTC.

The chain is built from TRBV27 and TRBJ2-7, with 7 bases aligning to TRBD1. The CDR3 is 15 amino acids. Germline V gene lookup returns CDR1 MNHEY and CDR2 SMNVEV (reference sequence). The trim removed 0 bases at V and 1 base at J, leaving 3 bases unmatched. The CDR3 is CASSLSSGQSYEQYF. The CDR3 bases are TGTGCCAGCAGTTTATCCTCGGGACAGTCCTACGAGCAGTACTTC.